The rows below give T cell receptor beta chains drawn from one sample of a study of T cells expressing NK-cell markers. TCRdb re-called the 5' RACE reads; every CDR3 protein appears as one record, without DNA. The specimen's table records about 460,000 distinct CDR3 sequences. The sample consisted of blood T cells: a sorted CD56 or NKG2C T cell subset, CD4+ or CD8+ T cells, or bulk PBMC T cells (not recorded which). These receptors were collected from a woman aged 45-65 years in good health. CDR3s include the opening cysteine and the closing phenylalanine or tryptophan.

TRBJ1-1,TRBV18,CASSPLDRGEAFF
TRBJ2-2,TRBV19,CASRVSGRGTGELFF
TRBJ2-5,TRBV5-1,CASRNGLAVQETQYF
TRBJ2-2,TRBV12-3/TRBV12-4,CASSLYGEDLTGELFF
TRBJ2-7,TRBV25-1,CASSLGGGREQYF
TRBJ2-1,TRBV12-3/TRBV12-4,CASSYRDPVDEQFF
TRBJ2-1,TRBV7-9,CASVRRGHNEQFF
TRBJ2-1,TRBV20-1,CSARSPPRTGENEQFF
TRBJ2-5,TRBV15,CATSRVNSGAQETQYF
TRBJ2-2,TRBV4-1,CASSQGTALNTGELFF
TRBJ2-7,TRBV5-1,CASGISGTGGSEQYF
TRBJ1-1,TRBV11-3,CASSVTGGFAEAFF
TRBJ2-2,TRBV11-3,CASSSHRDGELFF
TRBJ2-3,TRBV29-1,CSVPPPRGGDTQYF
TRBJ1-4,TRBV10-3,CAISESGTEKLFF
TRBJ2-3,TRBV20-1,CSARTPIKDTQYF
TRBJ2-7,TRBV5-5,CASRRGMSYEQYF
TRBJ2-1,TRBV5-1,CASSLAGKIGEQFF
TRBJ2-5,TRBV11-3,CASSGGTPPSETQYF
TRBJ2-1,TRBV5-6,CASLGGLAAYNEQFF
TRBJ2-2,TRBV2,CASSRDSLNTGELFF
TRBJ2-2,TRBV15,CATSRAGQGLGELFF
TRBJ2-4,TRBV23-1,CASSQREPSLLLAKNIQYF
TRBJ2-1,TRBV24-1,CATRDRNNEQFF
TRBJ2-3,TRBV4-1,CASSQGTGPDTQYF
TRBJ2-5,TRBV11-3,CASSLGGLAGSQETQYF
TRBJ2-7,TRBV2,CASTRTGGLDEQYF
TRBJ2-7,TRBV6-2/TRBV6-3,CASRRGLALEQYF
TRBJ1-5,TRBV6-1,CASIRQGNSNQPQHF
TRBJ1-5,TRBV6-5,CASRTGDGNQPQHF
TRBJ2-2,TRBV29-1,CSARSPVATNTGELFF
TRBJ2-5,TRBV7-9,CASSTNQGARQETQYF
TRBJ2-3,TRBV10-2,CASSRTGASTDTQYF
TRBJ2-1,TRBV7-8,CASSLSGVLYNEQFF
TRBJ1-1,TRBV12-3/TRBV12-4,CASSLASTLNTEAFF
TRBJ2-1,TRBV9,CASSVGAGGLDEQFF
TRBJ2-5,TRBV7-9,CASSSRSEGETQYF
TRBJ2-1,TRBV29-1,CSVGSAGSYNEQFF
TRBJ1-4,TRBV4-2,CASSQEKARQNEKLFF
TRBJ2-7,TRBV6-2/TRBV6-3,CAVAGLYEQYF